These 22 T cell receptor beta chains originate from one sample sequenced in a study of PD-L1 blockade in urothelial cancer. Some clones are missing from TCRdb's copy, which holds only in-frame ones; the method was immunoSEQ multiplex PCR. In the table there are tens of thousands of clones, around four fifths of which are singletons. Time point described: peripheral blood 6 weeks after treatment start. Sequencing used PBMCs, obtained around atezolizumab (anti-PD-L1) treatment. The receptors shown here come from a man in his 70s with urothelial cancer.

This chain connects TRBV7-9 to TRBJ2-7; D is ambiguous. This CDR3 contains 12 residues. Germline CDR1 is SEHNR and CDR2 is FQNEAQ (reference sequence). Trimming removed 2 bases from V and 4 bases from J, with 6 bases in between. Here the CDR3 reads CASSLSGYEQYF. The CDR3 bases are TGTGCCAGCAGCTTATCGGGTTACGAGCAGTACTTC.

This chain uses TRBV7-9 with TRBJ2-5; 7 bases line up with TRBD2. CDR1 and CDR2 (germline): SEHNR, FQNEAQ (reference sequence). This CDR3 is built from 13 residues. J was trimmed by 5 bases and V by 7 bases; bases with no gene match: 7. The CDR3 DNA sequence: TGTGCCAGCATTCCGGGAGGATGGGAGACCCAGTACTTC. Protein product: CASIPGGWETQYF.

The chain recombines TRBV28 with TRBJ1-2; D uncertain. The length of the CDR3 is 13 residues. Germline V lookup: CDR1 MDHEN, CDR2 SYDVKM. V shed 6 bases and J shed 4 bases, with 12 bases lying between them. CDR3 sequence: CASSPGSSYGYTF. The DNA for the CDR3 is TGTGCCAGCAGCCCGGGGAGTAGCTATGGCTACACCTTC.

The chain links TRBV10-3 to TRBJ2-3, with TRBD2 identical over 7 bases. Germline CDR1 is ENHRY and CDR2 is SYGVKD. Trimming cost V 6 bases and J 3 bases; bases outside gene matches: 6. The CDR3 is made up of 14 amino acids. The CDR3 loop reads CAISLAGLTDTQYF. In DNA form, the CDR3 reads TGTGCCATCAGCTTAGCGGGCCTTACAGATACGCAGTATTTT.

The chain employs TRBV7-8 and TRBJ1-1; 11 bases align to TRBD1. V was clipped by 5 bases and J by 3 bases; unmatched bases: 8. The germline V gene has CDR1 SGHVS and CDR2 FQNEAQ. The CDR3 is 16 residues long. CDR3 sequence (DNA): TGTGCCAGCAGCCCCCTCCAGGGACAGGGGGACACTGAAGCTTTCTTT. It yields the protein CASSPLQGQGDTEAFF.

This chain joins TRBV6-1 and TRBJ2-7; D perhaps matches TRBD2 (6 bases). V lost 5 bases, J lost 6 bases, and 14 bases lay in between. Germline loops: CDR1 MNHNS, CDR2 SASEGT. There are 13 residues in the CDR3. CDR3: CASSLRESLEQYF. CDR3 in DNA: TGTGCCAGCAGTCTACGGGAGTCTCTCGAGCAGTACTTC.

The J gene is TRBJ2-5, the V gene TRBV19; D remains unclear. V lost 3 bases and J 0 bases, leaving 5 bases between the germline ends. The CDR3 has 13 amino acids. Looked up from germline, CDR1 is LNHDA and CDR2 is SQIVND (reference sequence). The CDR3: CASSISNQETQYF. Written as DNA, the CDR3 is TGTGCCAGTAGTATCAGTAACCAAGAGACCCAGTACTTC.

The chain has TRBV13 and TRBJ2-7, with TRBD2 as a possible D gene (5 bases). V lost 5 bases and J 6 bases, leaving 20 bases between the germline ends. From germline, CDR1 is PRHDT and CDR2 FYEKMQ (reference sequence). The CDR3 spans 15 residues. The CDR3 protein is CASSKTRGLPGEQYF. CDR3 bases: TGTGCCAGCAGCAAGACCCGTGGACTTCCTGGCGAGCAGTACTTC.

A word on this clone: One end of the junction varies from germline; a read error may be responsible. The chain joins TRBV5-1 to TRBJ2-7; TRBD2 matches 12 bases. Germline CDR1 and CDR2: SGHRS and YFSETQ. The CDR3 is made up of 14 amino acids. CDR3 sequence (DNA): TGCGCCAGCAGCCAGACTAGCGGGGGCTACGGGCAGTACTTC. Encoded protein: CASSQTSGGYGQYF.

The CDR3 loop reads CAISESRNRGGTGELFF. In DNA form, the CDR3 reads TGTGCCATCAGTGAGTCGAGGAACAGGGGGGGCACCGGGGAGCTGTTTTTT. The chain combines TRBV10-3 with TRBJ2-2; a weak D match, TRBD1 (8 bases). The CDR3 loop spans 17 amino acids. The V end lost 0 bases, the J end lost 4 bases, and 15 bases lay between the germline ends. CDR1 and CDR2 (germline): ENHRY, SYGVKD.

The chain joins TRBV19 to TRBJ1-2; D is possibly TRBD1 (6 bases). The CDR3 is 13 amino acids. Germline V lookup: CDR1 LNHDA, CDR2 SQIVND (reference sequence). Trimming removed 3 bases from V and 8 bases from J, with 13 bases in between. CDR3: CASSMGAGEGYTF. The CDR3 DNA reads TGTGCCAGTAGTATGGGGGCCGGGGAAGGCTACACCTTC.

V and J are TRBV7-8 and TRBJ2-5; TRBD2 aligns across 8 bases. V lost 1 base to trimming and J lost 7 bases; unmatched junction nucleotides: 5. The V gene's germline CDR1 is SGHVS and CDR2 FQNEAQ. CDR3 length: 14 amino acids. The CDR3: CASSLVTSGSTQYF. CDR3 in DNA: TGTGCCAGCAGCTTAGTAACTAGCGGATCGACCCAGTACTTC.

This clone turned up a few times. V gene TRBV29-1 combines with J gene TRBJ1-1; D uncertain. There are 12 residues in the CDR3. Germline V gene data show CDR1 as SQVTM and CDR2 as ANQGSEA. V lost 1 base and J lost 6, with 9 bases in between. CDR3 protein: CSVEGGSAEAFF. For the CDR3, the DNA is TGCAGCGTTGAAGGAGGGTCAGCTGAAGCTTTCTTT.

The V gene is TRBV10-3, the J gene TRBJ2-2; 7 bases line up with TRBD2. Per germline, CDR1 ENHRY and CDR2 SYGVKD. CDR3 size: 14 residues. The V and J ends lost 6 bases and 4 bases, in that order; junction bases with no gene match: 5. The CDR3 region has the DNA TGTGCCATCAGGGCGGGAGCAGGCACCGGGGAGCTGTTTTTT. As protein: CAIRAGAGTGELFF.

The chain has TRBV10-1 and TRBJ2-4; possible D gene TRBD1, 8 bases. V lost 11 bases to trimming and J lost 6 bases, with 17 bases between them. CDR1 is WNHNN and CDR2 is SYGVQD in the germline V gene (reference sequence). This CDR3 is 13 amino acids long. The DNA for the CDR3 is TGCGCCTCAAACAGGGGGAGGGGAAACATTCAGTACTTC. Amino acid sequence: CASNRGRGNIQYF.

This sequence joins TRBV27 and TRBJ2-5; 10 bases agree with TRBD1. The length of the CDR3 is 15 residues. Germline values: CDR1 MNHEY, CDR2 SMNVEV (reference sequence). V shed 6 bases and J 5 bases; nucleotides not matched to a gene: 9. CDR3 loop: CASSRQGASSETQYF. The CDR3 DNA reads TGTGCCAGCAGCCGACAGGGGGCTAGTTCGGAGACCCAGTACTTC.

This clone was seen more than once but under ten times. The chain carries TRBV11-1 and TRBJ2-1; a weak D match, TRBD1 (6 bases). Germline CDR1 reads SGHAT; CDR2 reads FQDESV (reference sequence). Trimming left V 3 bases short and J 0 bases short, with 12 bases between. CDR3 length: 16 amino acids. The CDR3 DNA reads TGTGCCAGCAGCTTGGATACAGGGAACTCCTACAATGAGCAGTTCTTC. Residues: CASSLDTGNSYNEQFF.

V gene TRBV4-2 combines with J gene TRBJ2-2; 7 bases line up with TRBD2. CDR1 and CDR2 from the germline V gene are LGHNA and YNFKEQ. V lost 4 bases, J lost 2 bases, and 10 bases stayed unmatched. The CDR3 sequence is 17 residues long. The DNA for the CDR3 is TGTGCCAGCAGCCCATGGAGCGGGACGAAAAACACCGGGGAGCTGTTTTTT. Translation: CASSPWSGTKNTGELFF.

The genes are TRBV5-4 and TRBJ2-7; 9 nucleotides agree with TRBD1. The trim removed 0 bases at V and 5 bases at J, leaving 3 bases unmatched. CDR3 length: 14 residues. Looked up from germline, CDR1 is SGHNT and CDR2 is YYREEE (reference sequence). CDR3 protein: CASSLDRGLDEQYF. For the CDR3, the DNA is TGTGCCAGCAGCTTGGACAGGGGGCTGGACGAGCAGTACTTC.

The rearrangement joins TRBV29-1 to TRBJ1-5; possible D gene TRBD1, 6 bases. Trimming cost V 7 bases and J 6 bases, with 16 bases left between them. This CDR3 has 13 residues. CDR1 is SQVTM and CDR2 is ANQGSEA in the germline V gene. DNA for the CDR3: TGCAGCGCCTTATTAGGGGGAACTCAGCCCCAGCATTTT. Translation: CSALLGGTQPQHF.

The chain combines TRBV18 with TRBJ1-3; possible D gene TRBD1, 5 bases. Germline-derived CDR1 and CDR2 are KGHSH and LQKENI. This CDR3 comprises 15 residues. Trimming shortened V by 4 bases and J by 3 bases, and 13 bases separated the two germline ends. CDR3 in DNA: TGTGCCAGCTCACGATCTACAGGTTATGGAAACACCATATATTTT. It translates to CASSRSTGYGNTIYF. Full variable domain (remainder filled in from reference TRBV18 and TRBJ1-3): NAGVMQNPRHLVRRRGQEARLRCSPMKGHSHVYWYRQLPEEGLKFMVYLQKENIIDESGMPKERFSAEFPKEGPSILRIQQVVRGDSAAYFCASSRSTGYGNTIYFGEGSWLTVV.

The CDR3, as DNA: TGTGCCAGCAGCCCAATAGGTACCGGGACACAGAACACCGGGGAGCTGTTTTTT. This translates into CASSPIGTGTQNTGELFF. This rearrangement joins TRBV14 to TRBJ2-2; weak D call: TRBD1 (6 bases). CDR1 and CDR2 from the germline V gene are SGHDN and FVKESK. This CDR3 has 18 residues. Trimming shortened V by 4 bases and J by 1 base, and 19 bases separated the two germline ends. Looking up the rest from reference TRBV14 and TRBJ2-2 gives the full variable domain: EAGVTQFPSHSVIEKGQTVTLRCDPISGHDNLYWYRRVMGKEIKFLLHFVKESKQDESGMPNNRFLAERTGGTYSTLKVQPAELEDSGVYFCASSPIGTGTQNTGELFFGEGSRLTVL.